This T cell receptor (beta chain) comes out of a study of T cell responses to AZD1222 COVID-19 vaccine. On the study more broadly: Pooling of second doses given at about 4 or about 12 weeks was done.

Trimming pared 5 bases from V and 1 base from J, leaving 12 bases between. Per the germline V gene, CDR1 is LNHDA and CDR2 is SQIVND (reference sequence). The CDR3 is 15 amino acids. Study results and limitations: Spike was spanned by vaccine-associated CD4 TCRs, with dominance at 160-218 and 743-854. Females made up more of the donors, who were largely white British, and clonal diversity may have come out too low. Just a handful of AZD1222 recipients tested seropositive at baseline.

About this clone itself: Its antigen is not known.

Repertoires were generated with immunoSEQ multiplex PCR, while TCRdb's copy carries only in-frame clones and drops some. This sample has approximately 79,000 clones, with about 86% found just once. The chain recombines TRBV19 with TRBJ2-1; D gene ambiguous. This TCR derives from an adult in good health. Here the sequenced sample was peripheral blood, taken on day 0 of AZD1222 vaccination. The CDR3 sequence is CASSGPAPSYNEQFF. The CDR3 DNA reads as TGTGCCAGTAGTGGCCCGGCCCCGTCCTACAATGAGCAGTTCTTC.